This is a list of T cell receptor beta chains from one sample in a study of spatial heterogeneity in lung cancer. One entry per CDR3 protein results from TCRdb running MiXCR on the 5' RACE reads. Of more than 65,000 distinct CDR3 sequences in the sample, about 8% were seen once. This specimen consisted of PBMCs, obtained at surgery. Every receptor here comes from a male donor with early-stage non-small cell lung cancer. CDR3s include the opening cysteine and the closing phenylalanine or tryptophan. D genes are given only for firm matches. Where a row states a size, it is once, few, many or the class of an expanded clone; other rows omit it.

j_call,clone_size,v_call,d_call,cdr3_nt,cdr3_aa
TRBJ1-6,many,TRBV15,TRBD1,TGTGCCACCAGCAGCGACAGGGGCTACTATTCACCCCTCCACTTT,CATSSDRGYYSPLHF
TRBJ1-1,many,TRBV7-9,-,TGTGCCAGCAGCGTTGACGGAATGAACACTGAAGCTTTCTTT,CASSVDGMNTEAFF
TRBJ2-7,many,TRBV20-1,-,TGCAGTGCTCGGCAGATCGGCTACGAGCAGTACTTC,CSARQIGYEQYF
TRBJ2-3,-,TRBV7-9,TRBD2,TGTGCCAGCAGCTTAGCGCAGCTTAGGGCGGGAGATACAGATACGCAGTATTTT,CASSLAQLRAGDTDTQYF
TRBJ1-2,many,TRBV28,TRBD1,TGTGCCAGCAGTACAGGAGGGGGCCCTTATGGCTACACCTTC,CASSTGGGPYGYTF
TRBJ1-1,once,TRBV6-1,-,TGTGCCAGCAGTGAAACGGGTGTGTGCGGAGCTTTCTTT,CASSETGVCGAFF
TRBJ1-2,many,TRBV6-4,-,TGTGCCAGCAGTGCCCTGACAGGTACAGGCGGCTACACCTTC,CASSALTGTGGYTF
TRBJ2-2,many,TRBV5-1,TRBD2,TGCGCCAGCAGCTGGCCGATACTAGCGGGAGTAGGAACCGGGGAGCTGTTTTTT,CASSWPILAGVGTGELFF
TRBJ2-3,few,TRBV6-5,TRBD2,TGTGCCAGCAGTTACACGACTAGCGGTGCGCAGTATTTT,CASSYTTSGAQYF
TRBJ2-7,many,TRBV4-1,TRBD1,TGCGCCAGCAGCCCAGCGAGGGGGACAGGGACTGGGGAGCAGTACTTC,CASSPARGTGTGEQYF
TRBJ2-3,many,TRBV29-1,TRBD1,TGCAGCGTTAGACAGGGGAGGACAGATACGCAGTATTTT,CSVRQGRTDTQYF
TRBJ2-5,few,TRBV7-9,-,TGTGCCAGCAGCTTAGCGGCGGGGGCGTCGGAGACCCAGTACTTC,CASSLAAGASETQYF
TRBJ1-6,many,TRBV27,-,TGTGCCAGCACCCCGGCGGGGCAGAATTCACCCCTCCACTTT,CASTPAGQNSPLHF
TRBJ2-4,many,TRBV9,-,TGTGCCAGCAGCGTAGAATTGGGAGCCAAAAACATTCAGTACTTC,CASSVELGAKNIQYF
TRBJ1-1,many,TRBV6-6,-,TGTGCCAGCAGCCGACCGGGGAGCATGCCAGAAGCTTTCTTT,CASSRPGSMPEAFF
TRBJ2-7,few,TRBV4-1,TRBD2,TGCGCCAGCAGCCCGGGACTAGCGACTACATACGAGCAGTACTTC,CASSPGLATTYEQYF
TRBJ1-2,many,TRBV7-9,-,TGTGCCAGCAGCCCAGCCCCGGACTATGGCTACACCTTC,CASSPAPDYGYTF
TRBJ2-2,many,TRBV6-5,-,TGTGCCAGCAGTTACACAAACAGGGAGGCCGGGGAGCTGTTTTTT,CASSYTNREAGELFF
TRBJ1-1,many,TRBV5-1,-,TGCGCCAGCAGCTCCGGGACGCCCAACACTGAAGCTTTCTTT,CASSSGTPNTEAFF
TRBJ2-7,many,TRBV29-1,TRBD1,TGCAGCGGGGACAGGGTCTACGAGCAGTACTTC,CSGDRVYEQYF
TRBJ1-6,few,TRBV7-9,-,TGTGCCAGCAGCTTAGGGGACGGGACGGAAAATTCACCCCTCCACTTT,CASSLGDGTENSPLHF
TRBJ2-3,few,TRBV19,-,TGTGCCAGTAGGTCCCGGGACAATCAAGATACGCAGTATTTT,CASRSRDNQDTQYF
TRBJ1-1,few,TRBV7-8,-,TGTGCCAGCAGCTCCTTTGGCAGGGCGAACACTGAAGCTTTCTTT,CASSSFGRANTEAFF
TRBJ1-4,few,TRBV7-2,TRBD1,TGTGCCAGCAGCGCGGGACAGGGAAGAAGAGCTAATGAAAAACTGTTTTTT,CASSAGQGRRANEKLFF
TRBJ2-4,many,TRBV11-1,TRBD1,TGTGCCAGCAGCTCGACCCGGGACAGATCTAACATTCAGTACTTC,CASSSTRDRSNIQYF
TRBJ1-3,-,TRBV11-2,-,TGTGCCAGCAGCCGCCGACACTTCGTCTCTGGAAACACCATATATTTT,CASSRRHFVSGNTIYF
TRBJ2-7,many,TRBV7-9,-,TGTGCCAGCAGTTTATTCGGGAGCTCCTACGAGCAGTACTTC,CASSLFGSSYEQYF
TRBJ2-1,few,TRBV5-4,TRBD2,TGTGCCAGCAGCTTGTTAGCGGGAGGGTTGAATGAGCAGTTCTTC,CASSLLAGGLNEQFF
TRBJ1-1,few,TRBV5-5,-,TGTGCCAGCAGCTTAAACGCGGACCCTACGAGCTTT,CASSLNADPTSF
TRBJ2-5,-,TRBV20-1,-,TGCAGTGCTAGTCTTAGGGGGAGCAACCAAGAGACCCAGTACTTC,CSASLRGSNQETQYF
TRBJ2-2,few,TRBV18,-,TGTGCCAGCTCACCAGTTCCGAGCGGCGAGCTGTTTTTT,CASSPVPSGELFF
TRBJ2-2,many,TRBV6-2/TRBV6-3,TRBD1,TGTGCCAGCAGTTATTTCCCCGGGACAGGACTCACCGGGGAGCTGTTTTTT,CASSYFPGTGLTGELFF
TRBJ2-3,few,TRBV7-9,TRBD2,TGTGCCAGCAGCTCACCAGATTCTAGCGGAGATACGCAGTATTTT,CASSSPDSSGDTQYF
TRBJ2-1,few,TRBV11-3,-,TGTGCCAGCAGCCCCCGGGGCTCCTACAATGAGCAGTTCTTC,CASSPRGSYNEQFF
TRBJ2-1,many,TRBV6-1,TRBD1,TGTGCCAGCACCCGACAGGGGGCTCGGGAGCAGTTCTTC,CASTRQGAREQFF
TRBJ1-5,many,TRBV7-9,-,TGTGCCAGCAGCTCCGACAGTTCTAATCAGCCCCAGCATTTT,CASSSDSSNQPQHF
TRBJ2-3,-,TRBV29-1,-,TGCAGCGTTGGGACTGTAGATACGCAGTATTTT,CSVGTVDTQYF
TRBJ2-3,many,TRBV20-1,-,TGCAGTGCTAGCAGGGGAGGGGGCCCCACAGATACGCAGTATTTT,CSASRGGGPTDTQYF
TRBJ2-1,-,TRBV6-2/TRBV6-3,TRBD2,TGTGCCAGCAGTTACCTCACCTTTAGCGGGAGCTCCTACAATGAGCAGTTCTTC,CASSYLTFSGSSYNEQFF
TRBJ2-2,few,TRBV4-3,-,TGCGCCAGCAGCCAAACGTGGGGTTCCGCCGGGGAGCTGTTTTTT,CASSQTWGSAGELFF
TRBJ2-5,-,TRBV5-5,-,TGTGCCAGCAGCTCGTACCAAGAGACCCAGTACTTC,CASSSYQETQYF
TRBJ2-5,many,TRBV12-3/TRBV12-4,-,TGTGCCAGCAGTTTCGCGCACCAAGAGACCCAGTACTTC,CASSFAHQETQYF
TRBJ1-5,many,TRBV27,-,TGTGCCAGCAGTTTCGGGAAGGATAAGTCCCAGCATTTT,CASSFGKDKSQHF
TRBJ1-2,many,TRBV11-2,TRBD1,TGTGCCAGCAGCTTAGTGGCAGGGGGCGACTATGGCTACACCTTC,CASSLVAGGDYGYTF